This T cell receptor beta chain appears in the sequencing data of a study of glioma-infiltrating T cells after dendritic cell vaccination. The study, taken as a whole, reports: Patients with more pretreatment TILs had longer time to progression and survival.

This clone was counted a single time. Its cognate antigen is unknown. Trimming left V 5 bases short and J 1 base short, with 17 bases between. Germline loops: CDR1 SEHNR, CDR2 FQNEAQ (reference sequence). The CDR3 is 16 residues long. The protocol was immunoSEQ multiplex PCR, while the TCRdb copy is restricted to in-frame clones and leaves out a portion. Of fewer than 85,000 clones in the sample, around 87% were seen once. Time point specified: after dendritic cell vaccination, including at tumor progression/relapse. Before vaccination, two weeks after the third vaccination, and at progression, PBMC were collected.

The receptor was derived from a human donor with glioblastoma. The chain uses TRBV7-9 and TRBJ2-5; D might be TRBD1 (6 bases). The sample in question was blood, obtained after dendritic cell vaccination. CDR3 loop: CASSPGRGHLQETQYF. The DNA of the CDR3 is TGTGCCAGCAGCCCTGGACGGGGACACCTCCAAGAGACCCAGTACTTC.